Presented here are 29 T cell receptor beta chains from one specimen sequenced in a study of blood T cell repertoires in COVID-19. Produced via immunoSEQ multiplex PCR; TCRdb's table is partial and in-frame only. Of 50,000 or so clones detected, approximately 85% appear once; the ten largest clones hold approximately 7%. Sequenced input: peripheral blood. The receptor source for this set is a man in his forties with acute or convalescent COVID-19.

The chain joins TRBV2 to TRBJ1-1; D gene uncertain. CDR3 length equals 13 residues. The germline gives CDR1 SNHLY, CDR2 FYNNEI. Trimming cost V 3 bases and J 4 bases, with 9 bases left between them. The CDR3 DNA is TGTGCCAGCAGTGAGAGGGTGAGCACTGAAGCTTTCTTT. Protein sequence: CASSERVSTEAFF.

V and J are TRBV28 and TRBJ1-1; tentatively, D is TRBD1 (6 bases). V was clipped by 5 bases and J by 2 bases, with 12 bases between them. Germline CDR1 reads MDHEN; CDR2 reads SYDVKM. The CDR3 runs to 14 residues. CDR3 bases: TGTGCCAGCAGTACCCAACAGGGAAACACTGAAGCTTTCTTT. This sequence encodes CASSTQQGNTEAFF.

The chain links TRBV6-1 to TRBJ2-6; 8 nucleotides align to TRBD1. V lost 4 bases to trimming and J lost 0 bases; unmatched junction nucleotides: 11. CDR1 and CDR2 from the germline V gene are MNHNS and SASEGT. This CDR3 comprises 19 residues. CDR3 region: CASSVRGTGPSSGANVLTF. The DNA of the CDR3 is TGTGCCAGCAGTGTACGGGGGACAGGTCCAAGCTCTGGGGCCAACGTCCTGACTTTC.

This chain links TRBV30 with TRBJ2-5; unclear D gene. Looked up from germline, CDR1 is GTSNPN and CDR2 is SVGIG (reference sequence). The CDR3 spans 12 residues. V was trimmed by 0 bases and J by 4 bases, leaving 6 bases between them. The CDR3 sequence: CAWSVGGETQYF. Written as DNA, the CDR3 is TGTGCCTGGAGTGTCGGTGGAGAGACCCAGTACTTC.

The chain carries TRBV5-8 and TRBJ2-4, with TRBD2 matching 7 bases. V trimming: 7 bases; J trimming: 8 bases; junction bases outside the gene matches: 9. CDR1 and CDR2 from the germline V gene are SGHTS and YDEGEE. This CDR3 contains 13 residues. The CDR3: CASGPQGGDIQYF. The CDR3 region has the DNA TGTGCCAGCGGTCCGCAGGGAGGGGACATTCAGTACTTC.

The chain combines TRBV28 with TRBJ1-6; possibly TRBD1 for D (5 bases). This CDR3 has 12 residues. Deletions cut 8 bases from V and 8 bases from J, with 10 bases between. Germline V gene lookup returns CDR1 MDHEN and CDR2 SYDVKM. The CDR3 sequence is CASGTGHSPLHF. CDR3 nucleotides: TGTGCCAGCGGAACAGGACATTCACCCCTCCACTTT.

The J gene is TRBJ2-2, the V gene TRBV3-1 (or the pseudogene TRBV3-2); 7 nucleotides align to TRBD1. The CDR3 contains 17 residues. Trimming cost V 4 bases and J 6 bases; bases outside gene matches: 14. The V gene's germline CDR1 is LGHDT and CDR2 YNNKEL (reference sequence). The CDR3 DNA sequence: TGTGCCAGCAGCCTGACACGGCCGACAGGGAAGGCCGGGGAGCTGTTTTTT. As protein: CASSLTRPTGKAGELFF.

The CDR3 nucleotides read TGTGCCAGCTCACCAGGGACAGGGTCTAACTATGGCTACACCTTC. Residues: CASSPGTGSNYGYTF. This chain links TRBV18 with TRBJ1-2; 9 bases align to TRBD1. Germline lookup yields CDR1 KGHSH and CDR2 LQKENI. V gave up 2 bases and J gave up 0 bases; unmatched junction bases: 1. The CDR3 is 15 residues long. Full variable domain (rest looked up from reference TRBV18 and TRBJ1-2): NAGVMQNPRHLVRRRGQEARLRCSPMKGHSHVYWYRQLPEEGLKFMVYLQKENIIDESGMPKERFSAEFPKEGPSILRIQQVVRGDSAAYFCASSPGTGSNYGYTFGSGTRLTVV.

The chain couples TRBV9 to TRBJ1-2; 8 nucleotides match TRBD1. The CDR3 spans 14 residues. V lost 4 bases and J lost 4; bases outside the gene matches: 6. CDR1 is SGDLS and CDR2 is YYNGEE in the germline V gene. CDR3 protein: CASSSNRGGYGYTF. The CDR3 DNA sequence: TGTGCCAGCAGCTCGAACAGGGGGGGCTATGGCTACACCTTC.

The chain links TRBV6-5 to TRBJ2-7; 10 nucleotides agree with TRBD1. Germline loops: CDR1 MNHEY, CDR2 SVGAGI. The CDR3 has 14 amino acids. Trimming cost V 7 bases and J 3 bases; bases outside gene matches: 6. Written as DNA, the CDR3 is TGTGCCAGCACCGGGACAGGGGACATCTACGAGCAGTACTTC. Translation gives CASTGTGDIYEQYF.

This clone appeared a few times. The rearrangement links TRBV6-5 to TRBJ1-6, with D tentatively TRBD1 (5 bases). V was clipped by 4 bases and J by 6 bases, with 13 bases between them. Germline V lookup: CDR1 MNHEY, CDR2 SVGAGI. This CDR3 has 15 residues. The CDR3 is CASSSGGLGNSPLHF. Written as DNA, the CDR3 is TGTGCCAGCAGTTCCGGGGGATTGGGTAATTCACCCCTCCACTTT.

Here the CDR3 reads CASLPHRGARTDTQYF. CDR3 nucleotides: TGTGCCAGCTTACCCCACAGGGGGGCTAGGACAGATACGCAGTATTTT. The J gene is TRBJ2-3, the V gene TRBV28; 8 bases are shared with TRBD1. CDR3 size: 16 residues. The germline CDR1 and CDR2 sequences are MDHEN and SYDVKM. The V and J ends lost 8 bases and 3 bases, in that order; junction bases with no gene match: 13.

This chain joins TRBV11-2 and TRBJ2-1, with TRBD2 as a possible D gene (5 bases). The CDR3 runs 16 residues. V lost 4 bases, J lost 7 bases, and 20 bases lay in between. Germline-derived CDR1 and CDR2 are SGHAT and FQNNGV. The CDR3 spells CASSSIRARGWNEQFF. The CDR3 nucleotides read TGTGCCAGCAGCTCAATAAGGGCACGGGGTTGGAATGAGCAGTTCTTC.

This clone occurred a few times. This chain connects TRBV5-4 to TRBJ2-2, with 7 bases identical to TRBD1. V lost 10 bases and J lost 3; bases outside the gene matches: 9. The CDR3 is made up of 14 amino acids. Germline V lookup: CDR1 SGHNT, CDR2 YYREEE (reference sequence). Here the CDR3 reads CALRRGLYTGELFF. DNA for the CDR3: TGTGCCCTCCGAAGGGGGCTGTACACCGGGGAGCTGTTTTTT.

The chain links TRBV12-5 to TRBJ1-5, with a tentative D call TRBD1 (6 bases). Trimming removed 5 bases from V and 0 bases from J, with 8 bases in between. The CDR3 has 14 residues. Looked up from germline, CDR1 is LGHNT and CDR2 is FRNRAP. CDR3 DNA: TGTGCTAGTGGTGGACAGTATAGCAATCAGCCCCAGCATTTT. Translated, it gives CASGGQYSNQPQHF.

The chain employs TRBV5-1 and TRBJ2-3; TRBD2 matches 13 bases. CDR1 is SGHRS, CDR2 YFSETQ, per germline. The CDR3 consists of 16 residues. V trimming: 4 bases; J trimming: 3 bases; junction bases outside the gene matches: 5. CDR3 loop: CASSPSGLAGTDTQYF. The DNA of the CDR3 is TGCGCCAGCAGCCCCTCGGGACTAGCGGGGACAGATACGCAGTATTTT.

J is TRBJ1-2 and V is TRBV5-5, with 7 bases identical to TRBD1. CDR1 SGHKS and CDR2 YYEKEE come from the germline V gene (reference sequence). The CDR3 is 14 residues long. V was pared by 0 bases and J by 7 bases, with 6 bases of the junction left unmatched. CDR3 sequence (DNA): TGTGCCAGCAGCTTGGATCTAGGACAGGTTGGCTACACCTTC. Translating it yields CASSLDLGQVGYTF.

The chain links TRBV7-2 to TRBJ1-1, with 7 bases matching TRBD1. V was pared by 3 bases and J by 1 base, with 2 bases of the junction left unmatched. CDR1 and CDR2 (germline): SGHTA, FQGNSA. There are 14 residues in the CDR3. CDR3 DNA: TGTGCCAGCAGCTTGAGGACAGGGAACACTGAAGCTTTCTTT. It translates to CASSLRTGNTEAFF.

This sequence joins TRBV18 and TRBJ1-2; 9 bases agree with TRBD1. V shed 8 bases and J 6 bases; nucleotides not matched to a gene: 10. The length of the CDR3 is 14 residues. Germline loops: CDR1 KGHSH, CDR2 LQKENI. CDR3 loop: CASTGTGQLDGYTF. CDR3 nucleotides: TGTGCCAGCACGGGGACAGGGCAGTTGGATGGCTACACCTTC. Together with reference TRBV18 and TRBJ1-2, the CDR3 gives the full variable domain: NAGVMQNPRHLVRRRGQEARLRCSPMKGHSHVYWYRQLPEEGLKFMVYLQKENIIDESGMPKERFSAEFPKEGPSILRIQQVVRGDSAAYFCASTGTGQLDGYTFGSGTRLTVV.

The chain has TRBV6-6 and TRBJ2-1, with 8 bases aligning to TRBD1. Trimming cost V 8 bases and J 9 bases; bases outside gene matches: 9. The germline V gene encodes CDR1 MNHNY and CDR2 SVGAGI (reference sequence). This CDR3 comprises 13 residues. CDR3 nucleotide sequence: TGTGCCAGCGCAGGACAGGGATTGGGTGAGCAGTTCTTC. Its translation: CASAGQGLGEQFF.

This chain uses TRBV20-1 with TRBJ1-2, with unresolved D. The CDR3 length is 11 residues. V dropped 1 base and J dropped 6 bases, with 6 bases sitting between them. Germline CDR1 and CDR2: DFQATT and SNEGSKA (reference sequence). CDR3 amino acids: CSARGGNGYTF. As DNA, the CDR3 is TGCAGTGCTAGAGGAGGGAATGGCTACACCTTC.

V is TRBV5-5 and J is TRBJ1-1; a possible D gene is TRBD1 (5 bases). The CDR3 has 14 amino acids. Germline CDR1 and CDR2: SGHKS and YYEKEE (reference sequence). V was clipped by 0 bases and J by 4 bases, with 10 bases between them. The CDR3 bases are TGTGCCAGCAGCTTGGAAACAGGAAGCACTGAAGCTTTCTTT. Translated: CASSLETGSTEAFF.

V usage is TRBV18 and J usage is TRBJ2-3; D gene ambiguous. The CDR3 length is 12 residues. Germline V gene lookup returns CDR1 KGHSH and CDR2 LQKENI. Trimming removed 6 bases at V and 5 bases at J, with 9 bases between. The CDR3 loop is CASSQVGDTQYF. CDR3 sequence (DNA): TGTGCCAGCTCTCAGGTTGGAGATACGCAGTATTTT.

This clone has just a few counts. This chain joins TRBV7-2 and TRBJ2-2; a weak D match, TRBD1 (5 bases). Germline loops: CDR1 SGHTA, CDR2 FQGNSA. The CDR3 spans 13 residues. V was clipped by 2 bases and J by 5 bases, with 6 bases between them. The CDR3 DNA sequence: TGTGCCAGCAGCTTAAGACAGACCGGGGAGCTGTTTTTT. Its protein is CASSLRQTGELFF.

This chain joins TRBV19 and TRBJ1-1, with D perhaps matching TRBD1 (6 bases). Germline V gene lookup returns CDR1 LNHDA and CDR2 SQIVND (reference sequence). The CDR3 contains 14 residues. The V end was cut by 9 bases, the J end by 0 bases, with 14 bases between. The CDR3 DNA follows: TGTGCCAGCAGAATAGACAGGCTGAACACTGAAGCTTTCTTT. It yields the protein CASRIDRLNTEAFF.

The chain uses TRBV19 and TRBJ1-1; TRBD1 is a possible D gene (6 bases). The CDR3 is made up of 13 amino acids. The germline V gene has CDR1 LNHDA and CDR2 SQIVND (reference sequence). V lost 0 bases and J 5 bases, leaving 7 bases between the germline ends. The CDR3 protein is CASSIDRGTEAFF. In DNA form, the CDR3 reads TGTGCCAGTAGTATAGACAGGGGAACTGAAGCTTTCTTT. Full variable domain (missing parts from reference TRBV19 and TRBJ1-1): DGGITQSPKYLFRKEGQNVTLSCEQNLNHDAMYWYRQDPGQGLRLIYYSQIVNDFQKGDIAEGYSVSREKKESFPLTVTSAQKNPTAFYLCASSIDRGTEAFFGQGTRLTVV.

The V gene is TRBV6-1, the J gene TRBJ2-2; TRBD1 agrees at 7 bases. The J segment lost 5 bases and the V segment lost 3 bases, leaving 6 bases of the junction unmatched. The CDR3 contains 15 residues. Germline V gene sequence: CDR1 MNHNS, CDR2 SASEGT. CDR3: CASSERGGPTGELFF. For the CDR3, the DNA is TGTGCCAGCAGTGAGCGAGGGGGCCCAACCGGGGAGCTGTTTTTT.

CDR3 sequence (DNA): TGTGCCAGCATCACAGCGGGAACCCAGGGGTCTGCGCAGTATTTT. Its translation is CASITAGTQGSAQYF. This chain links TRBV6-5 with TRBJ2-3; TRBD2 might be the D (7 bases). Germline assignment: CDR1 MNHEY and CDR2 SVGAGI. The CDR3 has 15 amino acids. V lost 7 bases, J lost 10 bases, and 24 bases lay in between.

The chain recombines TRBV7-3 with TRBJ2-5, with D possibly being TRBD2 (6 bases). The CDR3 is made up of 15 amino acids. Trimming pared 5 bases from V and 5 bases from J, leaving 18 bases between. The germline V gene has CDR1 SGHTA and CDR2 FQGTGA. CDR3 sequence reads: CASSPTRTRGETQYF. The CDR3 region has the DNA TGTGCCAGCAGCCCGACTAGGACCAGAGGGGAGACCCAGTACTTC.